Below, 23 T cell receptor beta chains from the same sample are listed, as sequenced in a study of T cell repertoires in cytomegalovirus infection. TCRdb called the reads again in MiXCR, with one record for every CDR3 protein. The data show around 430,000 distinct CDR3 sequences, 42% seen once. No antigen has been assigned to these receptors. Material: cultured PBMCs, obtained from culture after CMV antigen stimulation. The receptors were sampled from a human donor in good health (CMV status not recorded). Some clones in this sample may be carry-over from other donors' samples.

This chain links TRBV7-2 with TRBJ2-2; TRBD2 matches 8 bases. V shed 5 bases, J shed 2 bases, and the junction held 7 bases outside the gene matches. The CDR3 covers 16 residues. Germline CDR1 is SGHTA and CDR2 is FQGNSA. For the CDR3, the DNA is TGTGCCAGCAGCACGGGACTAGGACTTAACACCGGGGAGCTGTTTTTT. Translating gives CASSTGLGLNTGELFF.

The J gene is TRBJ2-3, the V gene TRBV7-8, with D perhaps TRBD2 (6 bases). The CDR3 sequence is 16 residues long. Between the trimmed V and J ends, which lost 5 bases and 2 bases, there was a span of 17 bases. CDR1 is SGHVS and CDR2 is FQNEAQ in the germline V gene. Here the CDR3 reads CASSPRRETYTDTQYF. Written as DNA, the CDR3 is TGTGCCAGCAGCCCTAGGAGGGAGACATACACAGATACGCAGTATTTT.

This rearrangement joins TRBV28 to TRBJ1-5; D uncertain. The V and J ends lost 3 bases and 7 bases respectively, with 7 bases between them. The length of the CDR3 is 12 residues. Germline assignment: CDR1 MDHEN and CDR2 SYDVKM. The CDR3 here is CASSFRGQPQHF. CDR3 sequence (DNA): TGTGCCAGCAGTTTCCGTGGGCAGCCCCAGCATTTT. Based on the CDR3 plus reference TRBV28 and TRBJ1-5, the full variable domain is DVKVTQSSRYLVKRTGEKVFLECVQDMDHENMFWYRQDPGLGLRLIYFSYDVKMKEKGDIPEGYSVSREKKERFSLILESASTNQTSMYLCASSFRGQPQHFGDGTRLSIL.

V usage is TRBV19 and J usage is TRBJ1-1; a possible D gene is TRBD1 (5 bases). This CDR3 has 16 residues. With 3 bases removed from V and 3 bases from J, the gap between germline ends came to 17 bases. Germline CDR1 and CDR2: LNHDA and SQIVND (reference sequence). DNA of the CDR3: TGTGCCAGTAGTATCAGAGGGGCCCCTGGGGACACTGAAGCTTTCTTT. It translates to CASSIRGAPGDTEAFF.

This clonotype was counted between two and nine times. This chain uses TRBV2 with TRBJ1-2, with D perhaps matching TRBD1 (6 bases). CDR3 length equals 14 residues. The V gene's germline CDR1 is SNHLY and CDR2 FYNNEI. V dropped 4 bases and J dropped 8 bases, with 17 bases sitting between them. The CDR3 bases are TGTGCCAGCAGTGCTATCGCCAGGGGAAGAGGCTACACCTTC. Its translation is CASSAIARGRGYTF.

The rearrangement links TRBV6-2 or TRBV6-3 to TRBJ2-7, with 8 bases aligning to TRBD2. Losses at the gene ends were 5 bases for V and 6 bases for J; bases not matched to a gene: 9. This CDR3 region has 14 residues. In germline, CDR1 is MNHEY, CDR2 SVGEGT. This CDR3 reads CASSDRTSTSEQYF. The CDR3 DNA reads as TGTGCCAGCAGTGACCGGACTAGCACTTCCGAGCAGTACTTC.

This clonotype was observed a few times. The chain employs TRBV7-2 and TRBJ1-6, with D unclear. The CDR3 spans 15 residues. Germline assignment: CDR1 SGHTA and CDR2 FQGNSA. Trimming cost V 4 bases and J 8 bases, with 15 bases left between them. Here the CDR3 reads CASSSISGADSPLHF. The CDR3 nucleotides read TGTGCCAGCAGCTCAATCTCGGGAGCCGATTCACCCCTCCACTTT.

This clonotype was found a few times. The genes are TRBV7-2 and TRBJ1-5; D is possibly TRBD1 (6 bases). Trimming left V 4 bases short and J 4 bases short, with 11 bases between. Germline CDR1 reads SGHTA; CDR2 reads FQGNSA. The CDR3 extends over 14 amino acids. CDR3 sequence reads: CASSWGGLNQPQHF. The CDR3 DNA is TGTGCCAGCAGCTGGGGGGGCCTTAATCAGCCCCAGCATTTT.

This clonotype was detected only a few times. The rearrangement links TRBV20-1 to TRBJ1-1; D is uncertain. Trimming removed 3 bases at V and 4 bases at J, with 12 bases between. This CDR3 is built from 13 residues. CDR1 is DFQATT and CDR2 is SNEGSKA in the germline V gene (reference sequence). Here the CDR3 DNA reads TGCAGTGCTAGGCTCGTTGATCGCACTGAAGCTTTCTTT. It yields the protein CSARLVDRTEAFF.

This clonotype has just a few counts. The chain uses TRBV7-6 and TRBJ2-7, with D unresolved. V gave up 5 bases and J gave up 0 bases, with 23 bases separating them. The CDR3 has 18 amino acids. CDR1 is SGHVS, CDR2 FNYEAQ, per germline. This CDR3 reads CASSPTRSFPGISYEQYF. The CDR3 DNA reads as TGTGCCAGCAGCCCAACTCGTAGTTTCCCTGGAATCTCCTACGAGCAGTACTTC.

Only a few counts were recorded for this clonotype. This sequence joins TRBV7-2 and TRBJ2-1; TRBD2 is a possible D gene (7 bases). This CDR3 is built from 15 residues. The germline V gene encodes CDR1 SGHTA and CDR2 FQGNSA. Trimming pared 1 base from V and 9 bases from J, leaving 16 bases between. The CDR3, as DNA: TGTGCCAGCAGCTTAGTTGGGGGGGCCCGGGCTGAGCAGTTCTTC. Protein: CASSLVGGARAEQFF. The variable domain in full, with the rest retrieved from reference TRBV7-2 and TRBJ2-1, is GAGVSQSPSNKVTEKGKDVELRCDPISGHTALYWYRQSLGQGLEFLIYFQGNSAPDKSGLPSDRFSAERTGGSVSTLTIQRTQQEDSAVYLCASSLVGGARAEQFFGPGTRLTVL.

V usage is TRBV6-1 and J usage is TRBJ2-1, with 8 positions matching TRBD1. The CDR3 is 18 residues long. Germline V lookup: CDR1 MNHNS, CDR2 SASEGT. Trimming at V came to 3 bases and at J to 0 bases, leaving 10 bases not matched to a gene. The CDR3 loop reads CASSDRGPAWGSYNEQFF. CDR3 in DNA: TGTGCCAGCAGTGACAGGGGGCCGGCCTGGGGCTCCTACAATGAGCAGTTCTTC.

The rearrangement uses TRBV6-2 or TRBV6-3 and TRBJ1-1; a weak D match, TRBD1 (6 bases). CDR1 and CDR2 from the germline V gene are MNHEY and SVGEGT. There are 17 residues in the CDR3. Trimming shortened V by 2 bases and J by 0 bases, and 16 bases separated the two germline ends. CDR3: CASSYTGGRPMNTEAFF. The CDR3 coding sequence is TGTGCCAGCAGTTACACGGGGGGCCGACCGATGAACACTGAAGCTTTCTTT.

Written as DNA, the CDR3 is TGTGCCAGCAGTTACTTAGCGGGGACTACTAGCACAGATACGCAGTATTTT. Amino acid sequence: CASSYLAGTTSTDTQYF. The V and J genes are TRBV6-6 and TRBJ2-3, with 8 bases lining up with TRBD2. Germline loops: CDR1 MNHNY, CDR2 SVGAGI (reference sequence). The CDR3 consists of 17 residues. With V trimmed by 1 base and J by 0 bases, 6 bases remained unmatched.

This clonotype was seen a few times. The rearrangement links TRBV7-2 to TRBJ2-7; 11 bases agree with TRBD2. V lost 4 bases, J lost 2 bases, and 4 bases stayed unmatched. CDR1 and CDR2 (germline): SGHTA, FQGNSA. The CDR3 length is 15 residues. In nucleotides, the CDR3 is TGTGCCAGCAGCTCCTCGGGACTAGCGGCCTACGAGCAGTACTTC. It translates to CASSSSGLAAYEQYF.

This chain joins TRBV7-8 and TRBJ2-1; 9 nucleotides agree with TRBD2. From germline, CDR1 is SGHVS and CDR2 FQNEAQ. The CDR3 totals 18 residues. J was trimmed by 7 bases and V by 1 base; bases with no gene match: 14. The CDR3 is CASSLGASGVAGGNEQFF. The CDR3 nucleotides read TGTGCCAGCAGCTTAGGGGCTAGCGGGGTGGCTGGTGGGAATGAGCAGTTCTTC.

This clonotype was seen a few times. The chain employs TRBV10-3 and TRBJ1-1, with D possibly TRBD1 on 5 matching bases. Trimming removed 11 bases at V and 8 bases at J, with 15 bases between. Germline assignment: CDR1 ENHRY and CDR2 SYGVKD. This CDR3 comprises 11 residues. The CDR3, as DNA: TGTGCCGTCTCTAGGGGAAACGAAGCTTTCTTT. Amino acid sequence: CAVSRGNEAFF.

The CDR3 spells CASSTLTGLREAFF. Written as DNA, the CDR3 is TGTGCCAGCAGTACCCTGACAGGGCTAAGAGAAGCTTTCTTT. The chain carries TRBV27 and TRBJ1-1; TRBD1 matches 7 bases. With V trimmed by 5 bases and J by 8 bases, 11 bases remained unmatched. Germline V gene lookup returns CDR1 MNHEY and CDR2 SMNVEV (reference sequence). The CDR3 length is 14 residues.

In this sample, this clonotype turned up many times. The chain employs TRBV7-2 and TRBJ2-3; 7 bases line up with TRBD1. Per the germline V gene, CDR1 is SGHTA and CDR2 is FQGNSA. This CDR3 has 16 amino acids. V shed 5 bases, J shed 0 bases, and the junction held 8 bases outside the gene matches. CDR3 DNA sequence: TGTGCCAGCAGCCCCCGGACAGGCTCTAGCACAGATACGCAGTATTTT. This sequence encodes CASSPRTGSSTDTQYF.

The table lists this clonotype with a count of one. This chain joins TRBV7-9 and TRBJ2-5, with 8 nucleotides matching TRBD2. J gave up 5 bases and V 4 bases, and 9 bases lay outside the gene matches. CDR1 is SEHNR and CDR2 is FQNEAQ in the germline V gene (reference sequence). This CDR3 is built from 15 residues. This CDR3 is CASSSFGGVLETQYF. The CDR3 DNA sequence: TGTGCCAGCAGCTCCTTCGGGGGGGTGCTGGAGACCCAGTACTTC.

The chain joins TRBV6-1 to TRBJ2-7, with TRBD1 identical over 9 bases. Germline CDR1 reads MNHNS; CDR2 reads SASEGT. The CDR3 is made up of 15 amino acids. V was clipped by 6 bases and J by 4 bases; unmatched bases: 10. This CDR3 reads CASSPGQGSGYEQYF. The CDR3 DNA is TGTGCCAGCAGCCCTGGACAGGGGAGTGGTTACGAGCAGTACTTC.

This chain uses TRBV7-8 with TRBJ1-3, with no clear D. The CDR3 runs to 16 residues. Germline CDR1 and CDR2: SGHVS and FQNEAQ. The V and J ends lost 4 bases and 4 bases respectively, with 17 bases between them. The CDR3 coding sequence is TGTGCCAGCAGCTCCAATATTCTCAAGCGCGGAAACACCATATATTTT. Protein product: CASSSNILKRGNTIYF. The full variable domain, its missing parts supplied by reference TRBV7-8 and TRBJ1-3, is GAGVSQSPRYKVAKRGQDVALRCDPISGHVSLFWYQQALGQGPEFLTYFQNEAQLDKSGLPSDRFFAERPEGSVSTLKIQRTQQEDSAVYLCASSSNILKRGNTIYFGEGSWLTVV.

In this sample, this clonotype turned up a few times. V gene TRBV12-3 or TRBV12-4 combines with J gene TRBJ2-5, with 9 bases fitting TRBD1. The CDR3 sequence is 14 residues long. J lost 5 bases, V lost 6 bases, and 7 bases had no gene match. The chain's CDR3 is CASRGQGFTETQYF. In nucleotides, the CDR3 is TGTGCCAGCAGGGGACAGGGTTTTACGGAGACCCAGTACTTC.